This T cell receptor beta chain comes out of a study of blood T cells in healthy people across ages. Trimming at V came to 5 bases and at J to 2 bases, leaving 9 bases not matched to a gene. Germline lookup yields CDR1 MNHEY and CDR2 SMNVEV (reference sequence). This CDR3 is built from 16 residues. This clonotype was picked up one time. Alongside a J-beta primer mix, a sample-barcoded 5' primer served in a second PCR lasting about 7 to 11 cycles. TCRdb re-analysed the 5' RACE reads in MiXCR, keeping a single row per CDR3 protein. In the table there are 1,500,000 or so distinct CDR3 sequences, 45% to 70% of which are singletons.

This receptor was identified in a man younger than 35 in good health. Sequencing was carried out using blood. The chain joins TRBV27 to TRBJ1-1; 9 bases align to TRBD1. Written as DNA, the CDR3 is TGTGCCAGCAGTCTCGGACAGGGGTGGGACAACACTGAAGCTTTCTTT. Its protein product is CASSLGQGWDNTEAFF.